The entry that follows covers one T cell receptor (beta chain) sequence. The target antigen is unknown. The PCR was carried out with 60 Vbeta primers and 13 Jbeta primers. Assay used: immunoSEQ multiplex PCR; TCRdb lists only in-frame clones, some missing. In the table there are 130,000 to 150,000 clones, 78% of which are singletons. The sample is drawn from a study of cytomegalovirus exposure and HLA in healthy donors. Study-level information: In terms of ancestry, the Caucasian-associated cluster contained roughly 80% of the approximately 400 genotyped donors. Study-wide findings and caveats: Links to common viral pathogens appeared, in a later analysis, for several of the most significant clusters. Reports indicate that TCR beta sequences accurately predicted the HLA-A and HLA-B alleles of most subjects.

The CDR3 runs 14 residues. Germline lookup yields CDR1 MNHEY and CDR2 SMNVEV (reference sequence). V was clipped by 2 bases and J by 1 base, with 8 bases between them. Source material: PBMCs. This receptor was obtained from a man aged 35 to 55 in good health and CMV-seropositive. The chain recombines TRBV27 with TRBJ2-5; a possible D gene is TRBD1 (5 bases). The CDR3 region is CASSLAGLQETQYF. The CDR3 nucleotides are TGTGCCAGCAGTTTAGCAGGGCTCCAAGAGACCCAGTACTTC.